This TCR beta chain was profiled in a study of STAT3 mutations in large granular lymphocyte leukemia. CDR3 size: 14 residues. From germline, CDR1 is SGHNT and CDR2 YYREEE (reference sequence). The ends were cut back, 3 bases at V and 6 bases at J, with 13 bases in the middle. Study conclusions and caveats: Every T-cell large granular lymphocyte leukemia patient had at least one immunodominant TCR beta clonotype.

Data came from immunoSEQ multiplex PCR; TCRdb stores just in-frame clones and leaves some out. The sample lists around 240 clones, around 40% seen once, with roughly 45% in the top ten. A remark on this clone: Antigen specificity is unknown.

Input material: peripheral blood mononuclear cells. This chain links TRBV5-4 with TRBJ2-1; D call uncertain. This TCR derives from a man aged 55 to 69 with T-cell large granular lymphocyte leukemia. Some clones in this sample may be carry-over from other donors' samples. CDR3 nucleotides: TGTGCCAGCAGCTCCTCAGAATACGTCAATGAGCAGTTCTTC. It translates to CASSSSEYVNEQFF.